This is a list of T cell receptor beta chains from one sample in a study of response to subunit inactivated influenza vaccine. TCRdb passed the RT-PCR reads through MiXCR, listing each CDR3 protein once. Altogether hundreds of thousands of distinct CDR3 sequences are present, less than 10% being singletons, with the ten largest covering approximately 13%. The material sequenced was PBMCs from blood, taken about 23 months after vaccination. These receptors all stem from a man aged 45 to 70 who received an inactivated influenza vaccine. Both conserved end residues are part of each CDR3. The D gene is left open where the match is weak. Clone sizes are given selectively: once, few, many, or a class where the clone is expanded.

V	D	size	J	CDR3	DNA
TRBV6-5	NA	many	TRBJ2-2	CASSYSSRKGAGELFF	TGTGCCAGCAGTTACTCTTCCCGTAAGGGCGCCGGGGAGCTGTTTTTT
TRBV20-1	TRBD2	few	TRBJ2-1	CSARGGTIHNEQFF	TGCAGTGCTAGAGGCGGGACTATACACAATGAGCAGTTCTTC
TRBV7-9	NA	NA	TRBJ1-1	CASSLANRDNTEAFF	TGTGCCAGCAGCTTAGCGAACAGGGATAACACTGAAGCTTTCTTT
TRBV28	TRBD2	few	TRBJ2-1	CASIGTSGSPPSYNEQFF	TGTGCCAGCATAGGGACTAGCGGGTCCCCCCCCTCCTACAATGAGCAGTTCTTC
TRBV29-1	NA	NA	TRBJ1-1	CSVESGGGGTEAFF	TGCAGCGTTGAATCCGGTGGGGGGGGTACTGAAGCTTTCTTT
TRBV27	NA	many	TRBJ2-7	CASSRTGSNEQYF	TGTGCCAGCAGTAGAACAGGGTCCAACGAGCAGTACTTC
TRBV18	NA	few	TRBJ2-7	CASSSSEGYEQYF	TGTGCCAGCTCATCATCCGAGGGGTACGAGCAGTACTTC
TRBV7-9	TRBD1	NA	TRBJ2-3	CASSGGQGGTQYF	TGTGCCAGCAGCGGCGGACAGGGTGGTACGCAGTATTTT
TRBV6-2/TRBV6-3	TRBD2	many	TRBJ2-7	CASSRSGESTVEQYF	TGTGCCAGCAGCCGGAGCGGGGAGAGTACGGTGGAGCAGTACTTC
TRBV9	TRBD2	many	TRBJ2-5	CASSVGVIAGEDETQYF	TGTGCCAGCAGCGTAGGGGTGATAGCGGGAGAGGATGAGACCCAGTACTTC
TRBV4-3	NA	many	TRBJ1-2	CASSQSRGGSGYTF	TGCGCCAGCAGCCAAAGCCGGGGGGGAAGTGGCTACACCTTC
TRBV28	NA	NA	TRBJ2-3	CASSLQGLNTQYF	TGTGCCAGCAGTTTACAGGGGCTAAATACGCAGTATTTT
TRBV5-6	NA	many	TRBJ2-1	CASSLLGPHNEQFF	TGTGCCAGCAGCTTGTTAGGCCCGCACAATGAGCAGTTCTTC
TRBV29-1	TRBD2	few	TRBJ2-3	CSVSSGIDTQYF	TGCAGCGTTTCTAGCGGGATAGATACGCAGTATTTT
TRBV12-3/TRBV12-4	NA	NA	TRBJ2-3	CASGGETVSTDTQYF	TGTGCCAGCGGCGGTGAGACAGTGTCCACGGATACGCAGTATTTT
TRBV7-9	TRBD2	few	TRBJ2-1	CASSEYTLAGINEQFF	TGTGCCAGCAGCGAATACACCCTAGCGGGAATCAATGAGCAGTTCTTC
TRBV4-2	TRBD1	NA	TRBJ1-1	CASSQVTGTGGNTEAFF	TGTGCCAGCAGCCAAGTCACCGGGACAGGTGGAAACACTGAAGCTTTCTTT